This TCR beta chain was documented in a study of OX40 agonist ivuxolimab in advanced cancers. Findings and limits, study-wide: CD8+ T cells averaged more expanded clones than CD4+.

As regards this clone: Its antigen is not identified.

The CDR3 is 15 residues long. CDR1 MGHRA and CDR2 YSYEKL come from the germline V gene. V dropped 1 base and J dropped 4 bases, with 13 bases sitting between them. Method: immunoSEQ multiplex PCR; TCRdb's copy keeps in-frame clones and lacks some. The sample contains tens of thousands of clones, around nine tenths of which appear only once. The receptor comes from an adult with an advanced solid tumor such as melanoma, head and neck, liver or kidney cancer. Here the sequenced sample was CD4+ or CD8+ T cells sorted from blood, taken in a trial of the OX40 agonist ivuxolimab. V usage is TRBV4-1 and J usage is TRBJ2-5, with D hard to call. As DNA, the CDR3 is TGCGCCAGCAGCCAAGCCCCGGCTAGTGGAGAGACCCAGTACTTC. It translates to CASSQAPASGETQYF.